Each of the 2 T cell receptor beta chains below was sequenced from the same sample in a study of liver allograft versus peripheral blood T cells. About the research overall: The study compared liver allograft T cell receptor repertoires against peripheral blood repertoires of liver transplant recipients.

TCRdb reanalysed the reads using MiXCR and keeps one entry per CDR3 protein. In the table there are 15,000 or so distinct CDR3 sequences, 25% to 35% of which are singletons. The receptors stem from a human patient who had a liver transplant. The graft donor may have contributed some T cells.

V is TRBV10-3 and J is TRBJ1-4; D is possibly TRBD1 (5 bases). The CDR3 sequence is 15 residues long. Per the germline V gene, CDR1 is ENHRY and CDR2 is SYGVKD. V was shortened by 0 bases and J by 5 bases, with 10 bases between the two germline ends. DNA for the CDR3: TGTGCCATCAGTGAGTCGGGGGGTGAGAATGAAAAACTGTTTTTT. This encodes CAISESGGENEKLFF.

This clonotype was counted at least ten times. CDR3 in amino acids: CASSYSGQGVYEQYF. The DNA of the CDR3 is TGTGCCAGCAGTTACTCGGGACAGGGGGTCTACGAGCAGTACTTC. The J gene is TRBJ2-7, the V gene TRBV6-5, with TRBD1 matching 11 bases. Per germline, CDR1 MNHEY and CDR2 SVGAGI. Unmatched junction bases numbered 1, after V lost 0 bases and J lost 3 bases. The CDR3 has 15 amino acids.